The text below deals with one TCR beta chain. The sample comes from a study of Graves' ophthalmopathy and Graves' hyperthyroidism. The CDR3 loop spans 16 amino acids. Trimming left V 1 base short and J 4 bases short, with 16 bases between. The germline gives CDR1 MNHNY, CDR2 SVGAGI (reference sequence). Amplified TCR beta CDR3 regions were obtained using RNA transcripts as template. A first-round RT-PCR used HTBI primers, followed by a second-round multiplex PCR. In TCRdb, the multiplex PCR reads were re-called with MiXCR into one record per CDR3 protein. The sample has hundreds of thousands of distinct CDR3 sequences, about two fifths seen once.

The sample taken for sequencing was peripheral blood. The chain combines TRBV6-6 with TRBJ1-2; weak D call: TRBD1 (6 bases). The source is an adult man with Graves' ophthalmopathy. The DNA of the CDR3 is TGTGCCAGCAGTTACTTCCTCCAGGGGCGAGGCTATGGCTACACCTTC. It codes for CASSYFLQGRGYGYTF.